This T cell receptor (beta chain) appears in the sequencing data of a study of CD4+ T cells in melanoma. Study-wide results and limits: CD8+ T cell, macrophage and B cell function reportedly correlated with neoantigen-specific CD4+ T cells. Neoantigen-specific CD4+ T cells in melanoma reportedly had diverse differentiation states.

CDR3 length: 15 amino acids. Germline-derived CDR1 and CDR2 are SGHAT and FQDESV (reference sequence). V was pared by 5 bases and J by 3 bases, with 16 bases between. Clones were sequenced by immunoSEQ multiplex PCR, and TCRdb holds only the in-frame ones, with some missing. In the table there are roughly 150,000 clones, around nine tenths of which are singletons. Worth noting for this clone: Its cognate antigen is unknown.

This receptor was taken from a human donor with melanoma. The chain joins TRBV11-1 to TRBJ1-1; tentatively, D is TRBD1 (5 bases). CDR3 residues: CASSPTGPKDTEAFF. The CDR3 DNA follows: TGTGCCAGCAGCCCAACAGGCCCAAAGGACACTGAAGCTTTCTTT. Variable domain in full (rest from reference TRBV11-1 and TRBJ1-1): EAEVAQSPRYKITEKSQAVAFWCDPISGHATLYWYRQILGQGPELLVQFQDESVVDDSQLPKDRFSAERLKGVDSTLKIQPAELGDSAMYLCASSPTGPKDTEAFFGQGTRLTVV.